The next 24 T cell receptor beta chains were all read from a single sample in a study of blood T cell repertoires in COVID-19. TCRdb keeps only in-frame clones here, not all; method: immunoSEQ multiplex PCR. The sample carries under 200,000 clones, roughly 80% recorded once. The specimen was PBMCs or T cells enriched from blood (not recorded which). Receptors originate from a woman aged 40 to 50 with acute COVID-19.

This clone was counted once. CDR3 region: CASGLVLGGSSYNEQFF. The CDR3 region has the DNA TGTGCTAGTGGTTTGGTACTGGGGGGAAGCTCCTACAATGAGCAGTTCTTC. V and J are TRBV12-5 and TRBJ2-1, with a weak D call TRBD2 (6 bases). The CDR3 runs to 17 residues. V lost 0 bases and J 0 bases, leaving 12 bases between the germline ends. Germline-derived CDR1 and CDR2 are LGHNT and FRNRAP.

The V gene is TRBV5-4, the J gene TRBJ2-1, with TRBD2 identical over 8 bases. Looked up from germline, CDR1 is SGHNT and CDR2 is YYREEE (reference sequence). V lost 4 bases, J lost 10 bases, and 13 bases stayed unmatched. The CDR3 is 15 residues long. The CDR3 here is CASSHGLAQRDEQFF. The DNA for the CDR3 is TGTGCCAGCAGCCATGGACTAGCCCAGAGAGACGAGCAGTTCTTC. The full variable domain, completed using reference TRBV5-4 and TRBJ2-1, is ETGVTQSPTHLIKTRGQQVTLRCSSQSGHNTVSWYQQALGQGPQFIFQYYREEENGRGNFPPRFSGLQFPNYSSELNVNALELDDSALYLCASSHGLAQRDEQFFGPGTRLTVL.

The CDR3 sequence is CASSRQGVRTEAFF. Here the CDR3 DNA reads TGTGCCAGCAGCAGACAGGGTGTAAGGACTGAAGCTTTCTTT. The V and J genes are TRBV7-8 and TRBJ1-1, with 7 bases lining up with TRBD1. V shed 5 bases, J shed 5 bases, and the junction held 8 bases outside the gene matches. The CDR3 length is 14 residues. CDR1 is SGHVS and CDR2 is FQNEAQ in the germline V gene.

CDR3 sequence (DNA): TGTGCCAGTAGTTGGGGGACTAGCTACGAGCAGTTCTTC. Its translation is CASSWGTSYEQFF. The chain uses TRBV19 and TRBJ2-1; 9 nucleotides line up with TRBD2. In germline, CDR1 is LNHDA, CDR2 SQIVND (reference sequence). CDR3 length: 13 amino acids. V was clipped by 5 bases and J by 10 bases; unmatched bases: 6.

The chain links TRBV11-2 to TRBJ2-4; 12 positions agree with TRBD2. The ends lost 4 bases at V and 7 bases at J; junction bases unmatched: 8. The CDR3 contains 16 residues. Germline V CDR1 and CDR2: SGHAT, FQNNGV. This CDR3 reads CASSSRLAGVGNIQYF. The CDR3 nucleotides are TGTGCCAGCAGCTCTCGACTAGCGGGAGTGGGGAACATTCAGTACTTC.

The V gene is TRBV2, the J gene TRBJ1-5, with 8 bases identical to TRBD1. The CDR3 consists of 14 residues. V shed 8 bases and J 6 bases; nucleotides not matched to a gene: 9. Per germline, CDR1 SNHLY and CDR2 FYNNEI. CDR3 protein: CASGPTGGSQPQHF. The CDR3, as DNA: TGTGCCAGCGGCCCTACAGGGGGAAGTCAGCCCCAGCATTTT.

V is TRBV2 and J is TRBJ1-2; TRBD1 is a possible D gene (5 bases). The germline CDR1 and CDR2 sequences are SNHLY and FYNNEI. V shed 7 bases and J shed 2 bases, with 17 bases lying between them. The CDR3 runs to 15 residues. The CDR3 spells CASTSWTTTNYGYTF. Here the CDR3 DNA reads TGTGCCAGCACATCCTGGACAACAACCAACTATGGCTACACCTTC.

This chain links TRBV7-2 with TRBJ2-5; D may be TRBD2 (6 bases). The CDR3 extends over 13 amino acids. CDR1 is SGHTA, CDR2 FQGNSA, per germline. V lost 5 bases and J lost 5, with 12 bases in between. The CDR3 sequence is CASSAGLRETQYF. CDR3 nucleotide sequence: TGTGCCAGCAGCGCGGGACTGCGGGAGACCCAGTACTTC.

This clone was counted between two and nine times. V is TRBV9 and J is TRBJ2-3; 7 nucleotides align to TRBD2. This CDR3 contains 15 residues. With 4 bases clipped from V and 15 bases from J, the junction kept 20 bases outside the gene matches. CDR1 and CDR2 from the germline V gene are SGDLS and YYNGEE. CDR3 in DNA: TGTGCCAGCAGCCCCCGGGATAGCGGGCGCTCGACCGTATATTTT. Translated: CASSPRDSGRSTVYF.

This clone was detected a few times. CDR3 DNA sequence: TGTGCCAGCAGCTTACATAACAAGTTAGAGACCCAGTACTTC. Protein: CASSLHNKLETQYF. This chain joins TRBV11-2 and TRBJ2-5; D ambiguous. With 2 bases removed from V and 4 bases from J, the gap between germline ends came to 11 bases. Germline V gene lookup returns CDR1 SGHAT and CDR2 FQNNGV. CDR3 length equals 14 residues.

The CDR3 DNA reads TGTGCCACCAGCACCCAACTAGCGGATTTCTACGAGCAGTACGTC. Encoded protein: CATSTQLADFYEQYV. The rearrangement links TRBV24-1 to TRBJ2-7; 8 positions match TRBD2. With V trimmed by 7 bases and J by 3 bases, 10 bases remained unmatched. The CDR3 sequence is 15 residues long. CDR1 and CDR2 (germline): KGHDR, SFDVKD.

The chain couples TRBV4-1 to TRBJ2-3, with TRBD2 identical over 11 bases. V shed 4 bases, J shed 2 bases, and the junction held 17 bases outside the gene matches. This CDR3 has 20 amino acids. Looked up from germline, CDR1 is MGHRA and CDR2 is YSYEKL. The chain's CDR3 is CASSLEPGTSGHYYTDTQYF. The CDR3 nucleotides read TGCGCCAGCAGCCTGGAACCCGGGACTAGCGGACACTACTACACAGATACGCAGTATTTT.

This clone showed up just a few times. The V gene is TRBV7-9, the J gene TRBJ2-5; 13 bases are shared with TRBD2. Trimming at V came to 6 bases and at J to 5 bases, leaving 6 bases not matched to a gene. From germline, CDR1 is SEHNR and CDR2 FQNEAQ (reference sequence). There are 15 residues in the CDR3. CDR3 residues: CASSPGLAGAETQYF. CDR3 DNA sequence: TGTGCCAGCAGTCCCGGACTAGCGGGAGCGGAGACCCAGTACTTC. The whole variable domain, filled in from reference TRBV7-9 and TRBJ2-5, reads DTGVSQNPRHKITKRGQNVTFRCDPISEHNRLYWYRQTLGQGPEFLTYFQNEAQLEKSRLLSDRFSAERPKGSFSTLEIQRTEQGDSAMYLCASSPGLAGAETQYFGPGTRLLVL.

The V gene is TRBV2, the J gene TRBJ2-1, with a possible D match to TRBD2 (6 bases). Trimming cost V 9 bases and J 5 bases, with 14 bases left between them. Looked up from germline, CDR1 is SNHLY and CDR2 is FYNNEI. The CDR3 extends over 13 amino acids. CDR3 DNA: TGTGCCAGTGCCCGGGACTCTAACAATGAGCAGTTCTTC. Encoded protein: CASARDSNNEQFF.

The J gene is TRBJ1-2, the V gene TRBV27, with 12 bases that match TRBD1. The germline CDR1 and CDR2 sequences are MNHEY and SMNVEV (reference sequence). J lost 7 bases, V lost 5 bases, and 8 bases had no gene match. The CDR3 runs 15 residues. The chain's CDR3 is CASSPLGQGAGGYTF. The CDR3 DNA follows: TGTGCCAGCAGTCCCCTGGGACAGGGGGCAGGTGGCTACACCTTC.

The chain combines TRBV5-1 with TRBJ2-1; tentative D call: TRBD2 (6 bases). From germline, CDR1 is SGHRS and CDR2 YFSETQ. CDR3 length: 18 residues. V gave up 0 bases and J gave up 4 bases, with 20 bases separating them. In DNA form, the CDR3 reads TGCGCCAGCAGCTTGGCCGCCATGGGGGGAGGCGGTTACAATGAGCAGTTCTTC. Translation gives CASSLAAMGGGGYNEQFF.

This chain links TRBV6-1 with TRBJ1-5; 7 nucleotides align to TRBD1. Germline values: CDR1 MNHNS, CDR2 SASEGT. V lost 3 bases and J lost 2; bases outside the gene matches: 7. The CDR3 sequence is 16 residues long. CDR3 DNA: TGTGCCAGCAGTGACGAGGGGGCAGGAGGCAATCAGCCCCAGCATTTT. Its protein is CASSDEGAGGNQPQHF.

The V call is TRBV10-3, the J call TRBJ2-7; D might be TRBD2 (6 bases). The CDR3 covers 16 residues. From germline, CDR1 is ENHRY and CDR2 SYGVKD. Trimming took 6 bases from V and 2 from J, leaving 20 bases between them. This CDR3 reads CAIRAEWRGSPYEQYF. DNA of the CDR3: TGTGCCATCAGGGCTGAGTGGAGGGGAAGTCCCTACGAGCAGTACTTC.

V and J are TRBV11-3 and TRBJ2-2; 9 nucleotides agree with TRBD2. Germline assignment: CDR1 SGHNT and CDR2 YENEEA. The CDR3 has 17 residues. J was trimmed by 1 base and V by 1 base; bases with no gene match: 4. The DNA for the CDR3 is TGTGCCAGCAGCTTAGGTGGGACTAGCCGGAACACCGGGGAGCTGTTTTTT. It yields the protein CASSLGGTSRNTGELFF. The complete variable domain, with remaining parts taken from reference TRBV11-3 and TRBJ2-2, reads EAGVVQSPRYKIIEKKQPVAFWCNPISGHNTLYWYLQNLGQGPELLIRYENEEAVDDSQLPKDRFSAERLKGVDSTLKIQPAELGDSAVYLCASSLGGTSRNTGELFFGEGSRLTVL.

This clone was found once. The V call is TRBV5-1, the J call TRBJ2-3; 7 bases line up with TRBD2. V lost 6 bases to trimming and J lost 3 bases; unmatched junction nucleotides: 7. Germline CDR1 SGHRS, CDR2 YFSETQ. The CDR3 has 14 residues. The CDR3 coding sequence is TGCGCCAGCAACGGCGGGGGTGGAACAGATACGCAGTATTTT. It encodes CASNGGGGTDTQYF.

The rearrangement joins TRBV3-1 (or the pseudogene TRBV3-2) to TRBJ1-6; 7 nucleotides match TRBD1. V shed 4 bases, J shed 7 bases, and the junction held 4 bases outside the gene matches. CDR1 LGHDT and CDR2 YNNKEL come from the germline V gene (reference sequence). The CDR3 is 14 amino acids. In DNA, the CDR3 is TGTGCCAGCAGCCTTCGGGACAGAAATTCACCCCTCCACTTT. Protein product: CASSLRDRNSPLHF.

The chain combines TRBV6-5 with TRBJ1-4; D unclear. CDR1 and CDR2 (germline): MNHEY, SVGAGI. V was shortened by 0 bases and J by 8 bases, with 7 bases between the two germline ends. The length of the CDR3 is 13 residues. In DNA, the CDR3 is TGTGCCAGCAGTTACTCGGGCTCCGAAAAACTGTTTTTT. Residues: CASSYSGSEKLFF.

The V and J genes are TRBV5-6 and TRBJ2-3, with TRBD2 matching over 15 bases. Germline V CDR1 and CDR2: SGHDT, YYEEEE. The CDR3 totals 16 residues. J gave up 3 bases and V 4 bases, and 3 bases lay outside the gene matches. The CDR3 bases are TGTGCCAGCAGCCGCGGGACTAGCGGGAGGACAGATACGCAGTATTTT. This codes for CASSRGTSGRTDTQYF.

The chain recombines TRBV10-3 with TRBJ2-3, with 11 bases identical to TRBD1. Germline-derived CDR1 and CDR2 are ENHRY and SYGVKD. V shed 10 bases, J shed 3 bases, and the junction held 6 bases outside the gene matches. The CDR3 is 14 residues long. CDR3 sequence reads: CATGGQGATDTQYF. For the CDR3, the DNA is TGTGCCACGGGAGGACAGGGGGCAACAGATACGCAGTATTTT.